Listed here are 22 T cell receptor beta chains from one sample, sequenced in a study of identical twins. TCRdb processed the 5' RACE reads anew with MiXCR; each CDR3 protein has one entry. The table lists roughly 700,000 distinct CDR3 sequences, about 9.4% of them singletons. The same data also contributed to another study, on yellow fever vaccine responses in identical twins.

Sequenced: PBMCs. Receptors originate from a woman between 18 and 29 years old in good health.

This clonotype was counted between two and nine times. V is TRBV6-5 and J is TRBJ1-6; a possible D gene is TRBD1 (6 bases). The length of the CDR3 is 15 residues. V was shortened by 2 bases and J by 7 bases, with 12 bases between the two germline ends. Germline V gives CDR1 MNHEY, CDR2 SVGAGI. The CDR3 coding sequence is TGTGCCAGCAGTTACGTGGGGGCGGGGAATTCACCCCTCCACTTT. It is translated as CASSYVGAGNSPLHF.

V is TRBV27 and J is TRBJ2-7; no definite D call. The CDR3 length is 16 residues. V lost 0 bases, J lost 4 bases, and 16 bases lay in between. Germline CDR1 is MNHEY and CDR2 is SMNVEV (reference sequence). The CDR3 region is CASSLSSTIPLYEQYF. Here the CDR3 DNA reads TGTGCCAGCAGTTTATCGTCCACTATACCATTATACGAGCAGTACTTC.

This clonotype has only a few counts. The gene calls are TRBV29-1 and TRBJ2-1, with D maybe TRBD1 (5 bases). The CDR3 runs to 15 residues. Germline loops: CDR1 SQVTM, CDR2 ANQGSEA. Trimming stripped 4 bases from V and 3 bases from J, with 16 bases between. This CDR3 is CSVVARQTLYNEQFF. As DNA, the CDR3 is TGCAGCGTTGTGGCAAGACAGACTCTCTACAATGAGCAGTTCTTC.

This clonotype was observed a single time. The rearrangement joins TRBV7-2 to TRBJ2-3; D possibly corresponds to TRBD2 (5 bases). Germline CDR1 and CDR2: SGHTA and FQGNSA. The CDR3 has 15 residues. V lost 4 bases, J lost 1 base, and 12 bases lay in between. CDR3 sequence reads: CASSSRMRGTDTQYF. The CDR3, as DNA: TGTGCCAGCAGCTCCCGAATGAGGGGCACAGATACGCAGTATTTT. The complete variable domain, with remaining parts taken from reference TRBV7-2 and TRBJ2-3, reads GAGVSQSPSNKVTEKGKDVELRCDPISGHTALYWYRQSLGQGLEFLIYFQGNSAPDKSGLPSDRFSAERTGGSVSTLTIQRTQQEDSAVYLCASSSRMRGTDTQYFGPGTRLTVL.

The rearrangement links TRBV7-2 to TRBJ2-4; D is possibly TRBD1 (5 bases). V shed 0 bases and J shed 2 bases, with 14 bases lying between them. The CDR3 sequence is 17 residues long. The germline gives CDR1 SGHTA, CDR2 FQGNSA. The CDR3 DNA reads as TGTGCCAGCAGCTTAGCAGGGGCAGGCACTCCCAAAAACATTCAGTACTTC. The encoded protein is CASSLAGAGTPKNIQYF.

This clonotype has more than one count but fewer than ten. V and J are TRBV4-2 and TRBJ1-3; D call uncertain. V lost 6 bases to trimming and J lost 8 bases, with 14 bases between them. Germline CDR1 is LGHNA and CDR2 is YNFKEQ. The CDR3 has 13 residues. This CDR3 reads CASSMENRDTIYF. The CDR3 region has the DNA TGTGCCAGCAGTATGGAGAACCGGGACACCATATATTTT.

The rearrangement uses TRBV6-2 or TRBV6-3 and TRBJ2-6; no reliable D call. V was clipped by 7 bases and J by 1 base, with 11 bases between them. The CDR3 has 15 amino acids. CDR1 and CDR2 from the germline V gene are MNHEY and SVGEGT. CDR3 sequence reads: CASTPKASGANVLTF. The CDR3 DNA is TGTGCCAGCACCCCAAAGGCTTCTGGGGCCAACGTCCTGACTTTC.

The chain is built from TRBV5-6 and TRBJ2-3; D possibly uses TRBD1 or TRBD2 (5 bases each). Trimming left V 4 bases short and J 4 bases short, with 19 bases between. Germline-derived CDR1 and CDR2 are SGHDT and YYEEEE. This CDR3 comprises 16 residues. The CDR3 sequence is CASSVPGTVIPDTQYF. In DNA form, the CDR3 reads TGTGCCAGCAGCGTACCCGGGACGGTCATCCCAGATACGCAGTATTTT.

This clonotype occurred a few times. The rearrangement joins TRBV5-1 to TRBJ2-1, with 13 bases that match TRBD2. The CDR3 runs 15 residues. The ends lost 4 bases at V and 7 bases at J; junction bases unmatched: 5. Germline V lookup: CDR1 SGHRS, CDR2 YFSETQ. The CDR3 sequence: CASSRLAGGANEQFF. CDR3 nucleotide sequence: TGCGCCAGCAGCCGACTAGCGGGGGGAGCGAATGAGCAGTTCTTC. Looking up the rest from reference TRBV5-1 and TRBJ2-1 gives the full variable domain: KAGVTQTPRYLIKTRGQQVTLSCSPISGHRSVSWYQQTPGQGLQFLFEYFSETQRNKGNFPGRFSGRQFSNSRSEMNVSTLELGDSALYLCASSRLAGGANEQFFGPGTRLTVL.

The rearrangement uses TRBV4-2 and TRBJ2-3; D is possibly TRBD2 (6 bases). CDR1 LGHNA and CDR2 YNFKEQ come from the germline V gene. Trimming pared 0 bases from V and 5 bases from J, leaving 9 bases between. The CDR3 runs to 14 residues. DNA of the CDR3: TGTGCCAGCAGCCAAGAGGTGGGAGGAGATACGCAGTATTTT. Protein product: CASSQEVGGDTQYF.

The chain links TRBV4-2 to TRBJ2-2; 7 nucleotides agree with TRBD1. In germline, CDR1 is LGHNA, CDR2 YNFKEQ. This CDR3 spans 16 amino acids. V gave up 0 bases and J gave up 5 bases; unmatched junction bases: 6. The CDR3 protein is CASSQEGDSRTGELFF. In nucleotides, the CDR3 is TGTGCCAGCAGCCAAGAGGGGGACAGCCGAACCGGGGAGCTGTTTTTT.

J is TRBJ2-5 and V is TRBV12-3 or TRBV12-4; 10 nucleotides match TRBD2. This CDR3 has 15 residues. The V and J ends lost 6 bases and 5 bases, in that order; junction bases with no gene match: 9. The CDR3 coding sequence is TGTGCCAGCAGCTGGACTAGCGGTAACCGGGAGACCCAGTACTTC. Translated: CASSWTSGNRETQYF.

V gene TRBV7-2 combines with J gene TRBJ2-1, with a weak D call TRBD2 (6 bases). CDR1 is SGHTA, CDR2 FQGNSA, per germline. CDR3 length: 15 residues. Trimming shortened V by 2 bases and J by 10 bases, and 18 bases separated the two germline ends. As DNA, the CDR3 is TGTGCCAGCAGCTTACCTCAGGGACTGATCGGGGAGCAGTTCTTC. It is translated as CASSLPQGLIGEQFF.

The rearrangement uses TRBV4-2 and TRBJ2-3, with 9 bases identical to TRBD2. Trimming took 1 base from V and 1 from J; bases not matched to a gene: 6. From germline, CDR1 is LGHNA and CDR2 YNFKEQ. CDR3 size: 17 residues. The CDR3 spells CASSQVEAGGGTDTQYF. For the CDR3, the DNA is TGTGCCAGCAGCCAAGTAGAAGCGGGGGGTGGCACAGATACGCAGTATTTT.

In its sample, this clonotype was seen a few times. The chain carries TRBV20-1 and TRBJ2-5, with 7 bases fitting TRBD1. Germline V gives CDR1 DFQATT, CDR2 SNEGSKA (reference sequence). This CDR3 region has 15 residues. The V gene end was trimmed by 2 bases and the J gene end by 4 bases; junction bases not matched to a gene: 10. The CDR3: CSARSPGQTRETQYF. The CDR3 coding sequence is TGCAGTGCTAGATCGCCGGGACAGACAAGAGAGACCCAGTACTTC.

In this sample, this clonotype turned up a few times. This chain links TRBV3-1 with TRBJ2-7; 7 nucleotides agree with TRBD1. Germline trimming cut 0 bases from V and 3 bases from J; bases unmatched to any gene: 2. The germline CDR1 and CDR2 sequences are LGHDT and YNNKEL (reference sequence). CDR3 length: 14 amino acids. DNA of the CDR3: TGTGCCAGCAGCCAAGAGGGACAGTTCTACGAGCAGTACTTC. Translating gives CASSQEGQFYEQYF.

This rearrangement joins TRBV9 to TRBJ2-5, with 7 bases lining up with TRBD1. The CDR3 consists of 13 residues. J lost 5 bases, V lost 2 bases, and 3 bases had no gene match. Germline V gene sequence: CDR1 SGDLS, CDR2 YYNGEE. CDR3 amino acids: CASSVGQDETQYF. In DNA, the CDR3 is TGTGCCAGCAGCGTCGGACAGGACGAGACCCAGTACTTC.

This clonotype was seen at least ten times. The chain employs TRBV3-1 and TRBJ1-1, with no clear D. The CDR3 loop spans 14 amino acids. V dropped 1 base and J dropped 1 base, with 7 bases sitting between them. Germline V gives CDR1 LGHDT, CDR2 YNNKEL (reference sequence). The chain's CDR3 is CASSQGVKNTEAFF. In DNA, the CDR3 is TGTGCCAGCAGCCAAGGGGTCAAGAACACTGAAGCTTTCTTT.

Points on this clonotype: At one end the junction does not follow the germline gene, possibly because of a read error. J is TRBJ2-2 and V is TRBV12-3 or TRBV12-4, with TRBD1 matching over 8 bases. The CDR3 covers 19 residues. DNA of the CDR3: TGTGCCCGCAGCGGAGTAACGGCTGGACAGGGCGTAATGTCTGGGGAGCTGTTTTTT. Translation: CARSGVTAGQGVMSGELFF.

The chain links TRBV27 to TRBJ2-7; D gene uncertain. The V and J ends lost 2 bases and 4 bases respectively, with 21 bases between them. Germline V gene data show CDR1 as MNHEY and CDR2 as SMNVEV (reference sequence). The CDR3 spans 17 residues. The chain's CDR3 is CASSLTQSRVYPYEQYF. CDR3 nucleotide sequence: TGTGCCAGCAGTTTAACCCAATCCCGAGTCTATCCTTACGAGCAGTACTTC.

This clonotype was counted ten times or more. The chain employs TRBV9 and TRBJ1-1, with D unresolved. This CDR3 has 14 residues. The germline CDR1 and CDR2 sequences are SGDLS and YYNGEE. Trimming shortened V by 0 bases and J by 4 bases, and 10 bases separated the two germline ends. The CDR3 protein is CASSVVKSFTEAFF. CDR3 sequence (DNA): TGTGCCAGCAGCGTAGTAAAGAGTTTCACTGAAGCTTTCTTT.

This chain links TRBV6-2 or TRBV6-3 with TRBJ2-7, with 8 positions matching TRBD1. Trimming cost V 8 bases and J 5 bases; bases outside gene matches: 5. CDR3 length equals 12 residues. Per germline, CDR1 MNHEY and CDR2 SVGEGT. The CDR3 protein is CASDRGFDEQYF. In DNA form, the CDR3 reads TGTGCCAGCGACAGGGGCTTCGACGAGCAGTACTTC.